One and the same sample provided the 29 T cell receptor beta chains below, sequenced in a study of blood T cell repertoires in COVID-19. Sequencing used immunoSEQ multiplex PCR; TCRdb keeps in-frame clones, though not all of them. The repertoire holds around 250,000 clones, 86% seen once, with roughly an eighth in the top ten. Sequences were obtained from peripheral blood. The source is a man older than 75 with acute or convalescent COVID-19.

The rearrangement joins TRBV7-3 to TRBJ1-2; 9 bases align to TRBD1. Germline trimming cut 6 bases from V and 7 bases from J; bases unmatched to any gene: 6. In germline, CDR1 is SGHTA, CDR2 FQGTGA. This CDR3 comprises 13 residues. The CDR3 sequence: CASSRDRVSGYTF. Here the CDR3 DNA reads TGTGCCAGCAGTCGGGACAGGGTGTCTGGCTACACCTTC. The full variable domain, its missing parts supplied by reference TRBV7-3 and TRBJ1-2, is GAGVSQTPSNKVTEKGKYVELRCDPISGHTALYWYRQSLGQGPEFLIYFQGTGAADDSGLPNDRFFAVRPEGSVSTLKIQRTERGDSAVYLCASSRDRVSGYTFGSGTRLTVV.

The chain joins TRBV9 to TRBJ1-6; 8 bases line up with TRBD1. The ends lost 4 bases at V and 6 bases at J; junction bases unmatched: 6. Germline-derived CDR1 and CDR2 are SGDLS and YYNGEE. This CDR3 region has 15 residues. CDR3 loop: CASSLQGAFNSPLHF. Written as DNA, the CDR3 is TGTGCCAGCAGCCTTCAGGGGGCTTTTAATTCACCCCTCCACTTT.

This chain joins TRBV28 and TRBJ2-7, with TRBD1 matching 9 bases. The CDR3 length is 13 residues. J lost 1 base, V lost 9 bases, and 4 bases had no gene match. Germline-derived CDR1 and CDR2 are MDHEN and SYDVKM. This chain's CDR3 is CASRGQGSYEQYF. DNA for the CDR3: TGTGCCAGTCGGGGACAGGGATCCTACGAGCAGTACTTC. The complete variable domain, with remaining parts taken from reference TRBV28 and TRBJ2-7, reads DVKVTQSSRYLVKRTGEKVFLECVQDMDHENMFWYRQDPGLGLRLIYFSYDVKMKEKGDIPEGYSVSREKKERFSLILESASTNQTSMYLCASRGQGSYEQYFGPGTRLTVT.

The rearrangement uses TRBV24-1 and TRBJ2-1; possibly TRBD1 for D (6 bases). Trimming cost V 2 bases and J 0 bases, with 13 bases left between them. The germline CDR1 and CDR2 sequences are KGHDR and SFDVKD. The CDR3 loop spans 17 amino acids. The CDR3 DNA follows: TGTGCCACCAGTGATTCCGGGACACACTCCTCCTACAATGAGCAGTTCTTC. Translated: CATSDSGTHSSYNEQFF.

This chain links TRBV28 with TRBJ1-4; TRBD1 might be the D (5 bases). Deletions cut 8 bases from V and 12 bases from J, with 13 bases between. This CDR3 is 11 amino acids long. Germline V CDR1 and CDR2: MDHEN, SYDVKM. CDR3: CASSQGNQLFF. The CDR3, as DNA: TGTGCCAGCTCGCAGGGAAACCAACTGTTTTTT.

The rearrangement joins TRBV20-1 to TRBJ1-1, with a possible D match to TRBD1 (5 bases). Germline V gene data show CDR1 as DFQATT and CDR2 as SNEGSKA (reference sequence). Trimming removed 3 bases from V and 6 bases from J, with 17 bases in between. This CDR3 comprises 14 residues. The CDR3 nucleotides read TGCAGTGCTAGTTTTCGCGGGACTGGGGCTGAAGCTTTCTTT. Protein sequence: CSASFRGTGAEAFF.

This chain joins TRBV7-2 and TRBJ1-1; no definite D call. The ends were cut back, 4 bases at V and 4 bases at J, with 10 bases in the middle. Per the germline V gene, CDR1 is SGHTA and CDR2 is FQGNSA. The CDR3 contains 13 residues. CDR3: CASSSRGGTEAFF. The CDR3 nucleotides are TGTGCCAGCAGCTCAAGAGGAGGCACTGAAGCTTTCTTT.

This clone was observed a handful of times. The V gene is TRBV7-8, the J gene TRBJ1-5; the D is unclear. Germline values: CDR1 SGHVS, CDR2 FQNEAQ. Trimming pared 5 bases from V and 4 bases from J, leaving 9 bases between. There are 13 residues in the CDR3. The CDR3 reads CASSPDKNQPQHF. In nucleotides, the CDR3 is TGTGCCAGCAGCCCAGACAAAAATCAGCCCCAGCATTTT.

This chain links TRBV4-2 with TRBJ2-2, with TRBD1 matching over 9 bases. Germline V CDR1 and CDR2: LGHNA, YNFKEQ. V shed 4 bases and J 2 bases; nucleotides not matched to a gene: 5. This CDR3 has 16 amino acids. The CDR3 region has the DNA TGTGCCAGCAGCCCTCGGACAGGGGCCAACACCGGGGAGCTGTTTTTT. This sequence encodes CASSPRTGANTGELFF.

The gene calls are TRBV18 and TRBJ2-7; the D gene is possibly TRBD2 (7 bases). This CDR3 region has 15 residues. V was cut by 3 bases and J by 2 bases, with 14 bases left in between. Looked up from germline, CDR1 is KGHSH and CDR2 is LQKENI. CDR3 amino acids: CASSPRGGETYEQYF. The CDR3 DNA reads TGTGCCAGCTCACCTAGGGGGGGCGAGACCTACGAGCAGTACTTC.

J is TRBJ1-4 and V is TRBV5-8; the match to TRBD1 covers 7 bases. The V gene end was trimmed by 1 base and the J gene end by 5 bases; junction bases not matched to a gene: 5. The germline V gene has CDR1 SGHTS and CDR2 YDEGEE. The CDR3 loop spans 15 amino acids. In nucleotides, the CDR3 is TGTGCCAGCAGCTTGCTGGGACAGCCGAATGAAAAACTGTTTTTT. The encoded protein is CASSLLGQPNEKLFF.

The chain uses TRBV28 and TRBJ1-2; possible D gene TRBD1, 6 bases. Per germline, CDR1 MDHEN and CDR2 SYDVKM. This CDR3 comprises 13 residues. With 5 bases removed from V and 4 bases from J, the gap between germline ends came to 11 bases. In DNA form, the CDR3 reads TGTGCCAGCAGTCCCCACAGGGTCTATGGCTACACCTTC. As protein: CASSPHRVYGYTF.

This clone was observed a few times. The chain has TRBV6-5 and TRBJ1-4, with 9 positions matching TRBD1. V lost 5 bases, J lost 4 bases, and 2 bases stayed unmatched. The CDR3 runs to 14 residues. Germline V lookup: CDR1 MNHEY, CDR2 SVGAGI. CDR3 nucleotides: TGTGCCAGCAGTCGACAGGGGGATAATGAAAAACTGTTTTTT. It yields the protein CASSRQGDNEKLFF.

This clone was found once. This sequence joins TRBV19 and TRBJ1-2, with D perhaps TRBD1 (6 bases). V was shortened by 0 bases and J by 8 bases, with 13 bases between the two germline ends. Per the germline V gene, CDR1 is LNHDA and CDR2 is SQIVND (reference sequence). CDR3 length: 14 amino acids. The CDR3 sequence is CASSIDWTVGGYTF. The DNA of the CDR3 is TGTGCCAGTAGTATAGATTGGACAGTGGGAGGCTACACCTTC.

In nucleotides, the CDR3 is TGCGCCAGCACCAAAGACAGGGGGTCATACAATGAGCAGTTCTTC. Translation gives CASTKDRGSYNEQFF. The rearrangement links TRBV5-1 to TRBJ2-1, with 9 bases identical to TRBD1. CDR3 length: 15 residues. The J segment lost 4 bases and the V segment lost 6 bases, leaving 8 bases of the junction unmatched. Germline V CDR1 and CDR2: SGHRS, YFSETQ.

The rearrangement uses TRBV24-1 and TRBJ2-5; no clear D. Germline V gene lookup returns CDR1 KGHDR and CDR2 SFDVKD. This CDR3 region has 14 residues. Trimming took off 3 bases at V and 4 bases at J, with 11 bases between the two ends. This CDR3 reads CATSDLLSGETQYF. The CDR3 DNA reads TGTGCCACCAGTGATCTGCTTAGTGGAGAGACCCAGTACTTC.

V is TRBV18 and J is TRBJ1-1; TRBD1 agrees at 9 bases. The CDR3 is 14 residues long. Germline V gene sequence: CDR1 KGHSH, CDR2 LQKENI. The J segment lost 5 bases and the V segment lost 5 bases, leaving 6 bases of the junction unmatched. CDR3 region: CASSFGQGNTEAFF. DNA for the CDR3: TGTGCCAGCTCATTCGGACAGGGGAATACTGAAGCTTTCTTT.

The DNA of the CDR3 is TGTGCCAGCAGCCAAGATCGACTCCCGCTGGAGCAGTTCTTC. Translation: CASSQDRLPLEQFF. The rearrangement links TRBV4-2 to TRBJ2-1; D is undetermined. The CDR3 consists of 14 residues. The germline V gene has CDR1 LGHNA and CDR2 YNFKEQ. V shed 0 bases and J shed 10 bases, with 13 bases lying between them.

CDR3 in amino acids: CASRRTGSSGNTIYF. DNA for the CDR3: TGTGCCAGCAGACGGACAGGGAGCTCTGGAAACACCATATATTTT. The J gene is TRBJ1-3, the V gene TRBV6-5; 8 positions match TRBD1. The V and J ends lost 6 bases and 0 bases, in that order; junction bases with no gene match: 4. The CDR3 has 15 amino acids. Germline V CDR1 and CDR2: MNHEY, SVGAGI.

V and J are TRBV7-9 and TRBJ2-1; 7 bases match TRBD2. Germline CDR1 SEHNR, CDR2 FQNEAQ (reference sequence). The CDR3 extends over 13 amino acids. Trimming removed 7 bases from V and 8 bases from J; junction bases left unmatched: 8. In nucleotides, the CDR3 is TGTGCCAGCATCTATGGGAGGGGCGATGAGCAGTTCTTC. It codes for CASIYGRGDEQFF.

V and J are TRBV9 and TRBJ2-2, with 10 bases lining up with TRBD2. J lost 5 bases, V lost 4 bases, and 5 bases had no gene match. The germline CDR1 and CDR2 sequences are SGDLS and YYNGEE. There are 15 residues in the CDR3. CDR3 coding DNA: TGTGCCAGCAGCTCTAGCGGGAGCGAGACCGGGGAGCTGTTTTTT. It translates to CASSSSGSETGELFF.

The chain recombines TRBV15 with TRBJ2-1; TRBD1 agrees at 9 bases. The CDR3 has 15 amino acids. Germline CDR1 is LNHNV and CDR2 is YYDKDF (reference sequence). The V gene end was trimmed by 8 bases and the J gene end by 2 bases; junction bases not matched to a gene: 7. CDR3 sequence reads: CATLTGDRAYNEQFF. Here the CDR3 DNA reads TGTGCCACCCTAACCGGGGACAGGGCCTACAATGAGCAGTTCTTC.

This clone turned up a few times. The CDR3 nucleotides are TGTGCCAGCTCACCAGTTCAAGAGAGCAATCAGCCCCAGCATTTT. Protein sequence: CASSPVQESNQPQHF. V gene TRBV18 combines with J gene TRBJ1-5; unclear D gene. V lost 2 bases to trimming and J lost 1 base, with 9 bases between them. Germline values: CDR1 KGHSH, CDR2 LQKENI. This CDR3 has 15 amino acids.

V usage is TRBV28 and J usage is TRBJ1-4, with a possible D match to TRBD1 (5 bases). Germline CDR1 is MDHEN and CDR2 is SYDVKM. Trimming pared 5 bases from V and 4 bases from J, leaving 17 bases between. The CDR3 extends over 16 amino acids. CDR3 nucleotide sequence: TGTGCCAGCAGTCCAACCGCGGGACGGATTAATGAAAAACTGTTTTTT. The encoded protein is CASSPTAGRINEKLFF.

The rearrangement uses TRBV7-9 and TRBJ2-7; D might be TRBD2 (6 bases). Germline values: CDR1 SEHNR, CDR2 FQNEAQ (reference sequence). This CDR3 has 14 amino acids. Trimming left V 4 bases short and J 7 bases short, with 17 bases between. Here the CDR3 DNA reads TGTGCCAGCAGCTCGGAGGGTTTCACGGGAGAGCAGTACTTC. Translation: CASSSEGFTGEQYF.

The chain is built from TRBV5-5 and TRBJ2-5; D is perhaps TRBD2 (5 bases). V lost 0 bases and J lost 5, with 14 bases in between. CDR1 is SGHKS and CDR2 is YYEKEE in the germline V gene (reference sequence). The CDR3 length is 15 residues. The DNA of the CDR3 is TGTGCCAGCAGCTTGGGCTGGGAGTTGGAGGAGACCCAGTACTTC. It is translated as CASSLGWELEETQYF.

The CDR3 sequence is CASSLAAPRGGSNQPQHF. The CDR3 nucleotides read TGTGCCAGCAGCTTAGCAGCCCCCCGCGGGGGAAGCAATCAGCCCCAGCATTTT. This sequence joins TRBV7-6 and TRBJ1-5; D may be TRBD1 (5 bases). The CDR3 consists of 18 residues. CDR1 and CDR2 (germline): SGHVS, FNYEAQ. V was pared by 0 bases and J by 1 base, with 16 bases between.

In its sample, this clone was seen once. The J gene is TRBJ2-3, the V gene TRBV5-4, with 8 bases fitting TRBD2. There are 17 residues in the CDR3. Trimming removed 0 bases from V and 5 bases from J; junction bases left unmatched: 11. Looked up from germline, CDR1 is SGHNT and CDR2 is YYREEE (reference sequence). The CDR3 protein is CASSLVSMRAGGDTQYF. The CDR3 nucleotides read TGTGCCAGCAGCTTGGTCTCGATGCGGGCGGGGGGAGATACGCAGTATTTT. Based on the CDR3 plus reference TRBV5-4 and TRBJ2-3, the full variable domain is ETGVTQSPTHLIKTRGQQVTLRCSSQSGHNTVSWYQQALGQGPQFIFQYYREEENGRGNFPPRFSGLQFPNYSSELNVNALELDDSALYLCASSLVSMRAGGDTQYFGPGTRLTVL.

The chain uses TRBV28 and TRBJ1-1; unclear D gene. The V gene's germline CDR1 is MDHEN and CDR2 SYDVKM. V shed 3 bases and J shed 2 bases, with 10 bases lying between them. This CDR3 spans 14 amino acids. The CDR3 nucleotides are TGTGCCAGCAGTTTGGTCGGAGGTAACACTGAAGCTTTCTTT. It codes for CASSLVGGNTEAFF.